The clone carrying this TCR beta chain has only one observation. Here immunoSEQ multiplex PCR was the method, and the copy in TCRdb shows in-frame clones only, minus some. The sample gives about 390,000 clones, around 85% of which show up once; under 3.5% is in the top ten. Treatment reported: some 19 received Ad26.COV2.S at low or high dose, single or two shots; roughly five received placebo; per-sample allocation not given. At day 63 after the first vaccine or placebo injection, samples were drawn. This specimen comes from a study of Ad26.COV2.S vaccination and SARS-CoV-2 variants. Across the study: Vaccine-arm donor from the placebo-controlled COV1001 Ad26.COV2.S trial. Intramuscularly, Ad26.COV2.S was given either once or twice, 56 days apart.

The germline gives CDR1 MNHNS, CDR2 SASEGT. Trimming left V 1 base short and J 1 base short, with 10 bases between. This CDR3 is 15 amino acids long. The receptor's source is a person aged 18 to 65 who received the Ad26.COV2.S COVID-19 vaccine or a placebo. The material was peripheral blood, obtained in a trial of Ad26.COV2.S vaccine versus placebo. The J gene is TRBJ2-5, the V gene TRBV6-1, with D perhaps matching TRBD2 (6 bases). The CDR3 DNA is TGTGCCAGCAGTGAAGTGGAGGGCCTCCAAGAGACCCAGTACTTC. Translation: CASSEVEGLQETQYF.